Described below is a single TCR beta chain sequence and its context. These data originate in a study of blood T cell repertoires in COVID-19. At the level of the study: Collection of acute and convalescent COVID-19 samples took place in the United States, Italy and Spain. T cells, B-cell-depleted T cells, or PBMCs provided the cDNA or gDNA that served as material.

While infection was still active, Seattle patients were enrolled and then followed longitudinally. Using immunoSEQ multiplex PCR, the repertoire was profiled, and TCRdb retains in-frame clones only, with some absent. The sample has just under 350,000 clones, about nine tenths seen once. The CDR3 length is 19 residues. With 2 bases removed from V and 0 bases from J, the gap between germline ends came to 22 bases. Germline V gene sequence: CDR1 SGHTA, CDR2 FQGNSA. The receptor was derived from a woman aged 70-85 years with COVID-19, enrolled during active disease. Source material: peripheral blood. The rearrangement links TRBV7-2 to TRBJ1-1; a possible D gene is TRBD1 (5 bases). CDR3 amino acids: CASSLFQGFSPFMNTEAFF. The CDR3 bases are TGTGCCAGCAGCTTATTCCAGGGTTTCTCACCGTTTATGAACACTGAAGCTTTCTTT.